Each of the 8 T cell receptor beta chains below was sequenced from the same sample in a study of blood T cell repertoires in COVID-19. The repertoire was sequenced with immunoSEQ multiplex PCR; TCRdb's copy has only in-frame clones and lacks some. The sample records a few hundred thousand clones, 90% being singletons. The specimen sequenced was PBMCs or T cells enriched from blood (not recorded which). The origin of the receptors is a woman aged 18-29 years with acute COVID-19.

The chain carries TRBV11-2 and TRBJ2-5; no clear D gene. There are 15 residues in the CDR3. The germline gives CDR1 SGHAT, CDR2 FQNNGV. V was trimmed by 1 base and J by 4 bases, leaving 13 bases between them. The CDR3 loop is CASSLGHFGSETQYF. The CDR3 DNA reads TGTGCCAGCAGCTTAGGACACTTTGGATCAGAGACCCAGTACTTC.

The chain has TRBV28 and TRBJ1-5, with a tentative D call TRBD1 (6 bases). V lost 1 base and J lost 4, with 14 bases in between. The CDR3 sequence is 16 residues long. Germline V gives CDR1 MDHEN, CDR2 SYDVKM. The CDR3 protein is CASSLFWRTVNQPQHF. Here the CDR3 DNA reads TGTGCCAGCAGTTTATTTTGGAGGACAGTGAATCAGCCCCAGCATTTT.

The chain combines TRBV7-2 with TRBJ2-5, with 9 bases identical to TRBD1. CDR1 and CDR2 (germline): SGHTA, FQGNSA. V shed 6 bases, J shed 2 bases, and the junction held 7 bases outside the gene matches. This CDR3 contains 15 residues. The CDR3 protein is CASSSLTGGQETQYF. DNA for the CDR3: TGTGCCAGCAGTTCCTTGACAGGGGGTCAAGAGACCCAGTACTTC.

The chain links TRBV19 to TRBJ2-7, with D unclear. The length of the CDR3 is 11 residues. V was clipped by 3 bases and J by 2 bases, with 2 bases between them. Germline CDR1 is LNHDA and CDR2 is SQIVND (reference sequence). CDR3 region: CASSIAYEQYF. CDR3 sequence (DNA): TGTGCCAGTAGTATCGCCTACGAGCAGTACTTC.

The chain joins TRBV7-9 to TRBJ2-7; D unclear. Looked up from germline, CDR1 is SEHNR and CDR2 is FQNEAQ (reference sequence). The CDR3 is 13 amino acids. Trimming left V 2 bases short and J 3 bases short, with 8 bases between. As DNA, the CDR3 is TGTGCCAGCAGCTTAAAGGAGAGCTACGAGCAGTACTTC. Amino acids: CASSLKESYEQYF.

The chain joins TRBV2 to TRBJ1-2; the D is unclear. The germline V gene encodes CDR1 SNHLY and CDR2 FYNNEI. Trimming stripped 10 bases from V and 2 bases from J, with 11 bases between. This CDR3 region has 12 residues. The CDR3 region is CATQAGNYGYTF. CDR3 nucleotides: TGTGCCACCCAAGCCGGGAACTATGGCTACACCTTC.

The chain couples TRBV10-3 to TRBJ1-2; 11 nucleotides agree with TRBD1. With 3 bases clipped from V and 8 bases from J, the junction kept 2 bases outside the gene matches. From germline, CDR1 is ENHRY and CDR2 SYGVKD. The CDR3 length is 13 residues. CDR3 in DNA: TGTGCCATCAGTGACGGGACAGGGGGGGGCTACACCTTC. It encodes CAISDGTGGGYTF.

This sequence joins TRBV5-1 and TRBJ1-1; D might be TRBD1 (5 bases). This CDR3 is built from 15 residues. Germline V CDR1 and CDR2: SGHRS, YFSETQ. V lost 1 base, J lost 0 bases, and 10 bases lay in between. The CDR3 DNA is TGCGCCAGCAGCTTGCCGGGGGGGATGAACACTGAAGCTTTCTTT. Protein: CASSLPGGMNTEAFF.